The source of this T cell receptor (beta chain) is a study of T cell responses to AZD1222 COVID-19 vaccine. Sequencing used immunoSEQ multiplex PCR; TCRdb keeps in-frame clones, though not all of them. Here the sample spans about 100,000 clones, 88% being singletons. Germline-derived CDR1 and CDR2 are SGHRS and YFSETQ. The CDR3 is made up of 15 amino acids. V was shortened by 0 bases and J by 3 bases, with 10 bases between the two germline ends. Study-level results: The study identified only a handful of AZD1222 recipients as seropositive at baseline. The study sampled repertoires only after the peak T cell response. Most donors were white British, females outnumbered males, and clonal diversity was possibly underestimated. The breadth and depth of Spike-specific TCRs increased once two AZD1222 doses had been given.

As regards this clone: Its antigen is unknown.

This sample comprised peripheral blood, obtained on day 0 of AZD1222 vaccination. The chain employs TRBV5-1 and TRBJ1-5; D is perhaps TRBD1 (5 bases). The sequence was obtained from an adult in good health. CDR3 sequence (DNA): TGCGCCAGCAGCTTGGCCGGGACCCCCAATCAGCCCCAGCATTTT. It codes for CASSLAGTPNQPQHF. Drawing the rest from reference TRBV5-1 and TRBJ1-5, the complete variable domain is KAGVTQTPRYLIKTRGQQVTLSCSPISGHRSVSWYQQTPGQGLQFLFEYFSETQRNKGNFPGRFSGRQFSNSRSEMNVSTLELGDSALYLCASSLAGTPNQPQHFGDGTRLSIL.